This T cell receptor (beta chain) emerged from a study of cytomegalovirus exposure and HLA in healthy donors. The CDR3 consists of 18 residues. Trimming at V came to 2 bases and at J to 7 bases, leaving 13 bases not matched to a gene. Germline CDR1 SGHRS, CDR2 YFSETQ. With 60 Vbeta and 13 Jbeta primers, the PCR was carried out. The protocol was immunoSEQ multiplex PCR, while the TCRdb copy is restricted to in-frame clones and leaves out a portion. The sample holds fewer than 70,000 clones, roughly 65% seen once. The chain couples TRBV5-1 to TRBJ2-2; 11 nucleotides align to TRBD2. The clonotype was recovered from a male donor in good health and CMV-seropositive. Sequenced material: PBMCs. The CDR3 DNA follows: TGCGCCAGCAGCTTACAACTAGCGGGAGCCGTTGGTGGCGGGGAGCTGTTTTTT. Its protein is CASSLQLAGAVGGGELFF.